Listed below are T cell receptor beta chains from one sample, sequenced in a study of PD-1 blockade in mismatch repair-deficient tumors. Profiling relied on immunoSEQ multiplex PCR, and the TCRdb table lists in-frame clones only, not all of them. The sample holds tens of thousands of clones, 81% seen once. This specimen was peripheral blood, taken 12 weeks after starting pembrolizumab. These receptors were obtained from an adult with mismatch repair-deficient cancer. Both conserved end residues are part of each CDR3. A D gene is named only where the DNA matches it firmly. Size tells how often a clone was seen (once, few, many) or the class of an expanded clone, and some rows leave it out.

abundance	v_gene	d_gene	j_gene	CDR3aa	CDR3nt
NA	TRBV11-2	TRBD1	TRBJ1-5	CASSPGGGFNQPQHF	TGTGCCAGCAGCCCCGGAGGGGGCTTCAATCAGCCCCAGCATTTT
medium-sized	TRBV2	TRBD1	TRBJ2-5	CASSQTGHQETQYF	TGTGCCAGCAGCCAGACAGGGCACCAAGAGACCCAGTACTTC
NA	TRBV4-1	TRBD2	TRBJ2-7	CASSHPPTGAGGAPDEQYF	TGCGCCAGCAGCCACCCTCCGACAGGAGCGGGAGGGGCCCCCGACGAGCAGTACTTC
NA	TRBV11-2	TRBD2	TRBJ2-1	CASSLLAGRSGDEQFF	TGTGCCAGCAGCTTACTAGCGGGGAGGTCTGGGGATGAGCAGTTCTTC
once	TRBV11-2	TRBD1	TRBJ1-1	CASSLDAGGTEAFF	TGTGCCAGCAGCTTAGATGCAGGGGGCACTGAAGCTTTCTTT
NA	TRBV7-9	NA	TRBJ2-1	CASSFWIAEYNEQFF	TGTGCCAGCAGCTTTTGGATAGCGGAATACAATGAGCAGTTCTTC
NA	TRBV30	NA	TRBJ1-2	CAWSRDGYGYTF	TGTGCCTGGAGTAGGGACGGCTATGGCTACACCTTC
NA	TRBV28	TRBD2	TRBJ2-4	CASSLNGGANIQYF	TGTGCCAGCAGTTTAAACGGGGGGGCAAACATTCAGTACTTC
NA	TRBV4-1	NA	TRBJ2-3	CASSHSQGPADTQYF	TGCGCCAGCAGCCACTCACAGGGTCCGGCAGATACGCAGTATTTT
once	TRBV4-2	TRBD2	TRBJ2-1	CASSPIAGGNYNEQFF	TGTGCCAGCAGCCCTATAGCGGGAGGGAATTACAATGAGCAGTTCTTC
few	TRBV10-3	NA	TRBJ2-7	CAISERGGYEQYF	TGTGCCATCAGCGAGAGGGGGGGATACGAGCAGTACTTC
NA	TRBV5-1	NA	TRBJ2-7	CASSYGDSYEQYF	TGCGCCAGCAGTTACGGGGACTCCTACGAGCAGTACTTC
many	TRBV15	NA	TRBJ1-5	CATSRSLGQNQPQHF	TGTGCCACCAGCAGGTCCCTAGGCCAGAATCAGCCCCAGCATTTT
NA	TRBV30	TRBD2	TRBJ2-5	CAWSPQLAGGETQYF	TGTGCCTGGAGTCCCCAGTTGGCGGGAGGGGAGACCCAGTACTTC
NA	TRBV7-9	TRBD1	TRBJ2-1	CASSSGQVTYNEQFF	TGTGCCAGCAGCTCTGGACAGGTTACCTACAATGAGCAGTTCTTC
NA	TRBV2	NA	TRBJ2-7	CASTWAGSPYEQYF	TGTGCCAGCACCTGGGCAGGTTCCCCCTACGAGCAGTACTTC